This section outlines one T cell receptor (beta chain) sequence together with its context. Its antigen is still unknown. Distinct nucleotide sequences in the sample also encode this CDR3. These data originate in a study of cytomegalovirus exposure and HLA in healthy donors. About the research overall: Earlier, approximately 190 million T cells were analyzed, and around 100 million unique TCR beta sequences were found among them. Early released data had tens of millions of unique TCRs, all coming from HLA-typed donors. Of more than 350 genotyped donors, around 76% clustered with self-reported Caucasian donors.

Findings and caveats of the study: For cytomegalovirus status, the classifier reportedly gave diagnoses with high specificity and sensitivity.

The study ran its PCR with 60 Vbeta and 13 Jbeta primers. The repertoire was sequenced with immunoSEQ multiplex PCR; TCRdb's copy has only in-frame clones and lacks some. This table has 150,000 to 200,000 clones, around 76% appearing once. CDR1 SGHRS and CDR2 YFSETQ come from the germline V gene. The V and J ends lost 0 bases and 0 bases respectively, with 6 bases between them. The CDR3 is made up of 15 amino acids. This TCR came from a man aged 30 to 45 in good health and CMV-seronegative. The sequencing input was PBMCs. The chain carries TRBV5-1 and TRBJ2-2; tentative D call: TRBD1 (5 bases). CDR3 nucleotides: TGCGCCAGCAGCTTGGAGGGGCCGAACACCGGGGAGCTGTTTTTT. Translating it yields CASSLEGPNTGELFF.